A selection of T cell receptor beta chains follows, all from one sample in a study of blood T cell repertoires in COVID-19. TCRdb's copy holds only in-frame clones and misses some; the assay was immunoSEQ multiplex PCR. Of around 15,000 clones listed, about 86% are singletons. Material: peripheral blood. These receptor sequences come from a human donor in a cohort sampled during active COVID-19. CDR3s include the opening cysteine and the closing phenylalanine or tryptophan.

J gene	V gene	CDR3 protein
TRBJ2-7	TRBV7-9	CASSSGTVPYEQYF
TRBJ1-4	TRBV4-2	CASTNSFATNEKLFF
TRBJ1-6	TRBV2	CASNQQPRSYNSPLHF
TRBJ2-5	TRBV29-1	CSVVAGTSGGGAQYF
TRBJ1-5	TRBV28	CASSFWGGSNQPQHF
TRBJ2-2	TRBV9	CASSVGRSDAGWTGELFF
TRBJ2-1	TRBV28	CASRRSTSGDYNEQFF
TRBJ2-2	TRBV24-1	CATSGREGTGELFF
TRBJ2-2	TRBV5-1	CASSNDRQGAIGELFF
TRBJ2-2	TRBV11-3	CASSFCRENTGELFF
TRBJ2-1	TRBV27	CASRGSGRALNEQFF
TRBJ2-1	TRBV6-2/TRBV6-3	CASSYSRAGGHSSYNEQFF
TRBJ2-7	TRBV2	CASRARSPYEQYF
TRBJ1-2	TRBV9	CATKPLGGARGYTF
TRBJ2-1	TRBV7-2	CASSLAGGFDEQFF
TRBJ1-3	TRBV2	CARKSSGNTIYF
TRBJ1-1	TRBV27	CASTKFQNGQGEAFF
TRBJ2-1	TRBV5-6	CASSSLGLAPSYNEQFF
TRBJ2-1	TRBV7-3	CASSLTRTSGRAPNEQFF
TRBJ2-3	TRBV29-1	CSVEDGLAVGDTQYF
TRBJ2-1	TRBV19	CASSADHGVYNEQFF
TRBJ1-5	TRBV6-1	CASSESPGGQRPQHF
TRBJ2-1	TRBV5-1	CASSLGGTAGGNEQFF
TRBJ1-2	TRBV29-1	CSVAEGTAEEGTF
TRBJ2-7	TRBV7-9	CASSLGGLAGVYEQYF
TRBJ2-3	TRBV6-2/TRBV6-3	CASSYTSGTSGRAIWDTQYF
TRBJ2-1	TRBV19	CASSIGTGSYNEQFF
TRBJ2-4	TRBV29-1	CSVERSGTKNIQYF
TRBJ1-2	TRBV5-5	CASSLGGQGAYGYTF
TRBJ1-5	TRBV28	CASSLIRDSYSNQPQHF
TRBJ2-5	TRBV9	CASSVLPRPTEAQYF
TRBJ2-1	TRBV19	CASSRTGGTSYNEQFF